The clone carrying this T cell receptor beta chain came up a few times. Its cognate antigen is unknown. The data are from a study of cytomegalovirus exposure and HLA in healthy donors. With 60 Vbeta and 13 Jbeta primers, the PCR was carried out. Profiled with immunoSEQ multiplex PCR; TCRdb holds only in-frame clones, not every one. The sample consists of 90,000 to 95,000 clones, roughly 72% of them appearing once. Study-wide results and caveats: In an earlier analysis, in some 500 donors, most V segments appeared productive either ~87% or ~30% of the time. A later analysis showed that HLA-associated TCR beta chains had undergone more clonal expansion than equally common others.

This receptor was obtained from a man aged 30 to 39 in good health and CMV-seronegative. The specimen was PBMCs.

The CDR3 region has the DNA TGTGCCAGCAGTGAAGAGGGGTTGATCTCTGAAGCTTTCTTT. Protein sequence: CASSEEGLISEAFF. The chain couples TRBV6-1 to TRBJ1-1; maybe TRBD1 (5 bases). The CDR3 contains 14 residues. V was clipped by 1 base and J by 6 bases, with 12 bases between them. The germline gives CDR1 MNHNS, CDR2 SASEGT.